The clone carrying this T cell receptor beta chain was seen only once. No antigen is known for it. The CDR3 is 14 amino acids. V was trimmed by 4 bases and J by 2 bases, leaving 12 bases between them. CDR1 and CDR2 from the germline V gene are MDHEN and SYDVKM. The entry originates in a study of Ad26.COV2.S vaccination and SARS-CoV-2 variants. Study-level results: It was vaccine recipients, not placebo recipients, who had the higher spike-specific TCR breadth. Responses of spike-specific T cells (both CD8+ and CD4+) reportedly showed substantial breadth after vaccination.

The table came from immunoSEQ multiplex PCR; TCRdb's copy has only in-frame clones and leaves some out. This sample has roughly 140,000 clones, with about nine tenths found just once. The chain employs TRBV28 and TRBJ2-7; TRBD1 or TRBD2 may be the D gene (5 bases each). Sequences were derived from peripheral blood, sampled after recovery from COVID-19. The receptor comes from a human donor who had recovered from COVID-19. The CDR3 is CASSSGTVTYEQYF. Here the CDR3 DNA reads TGTGCCAGCAGTTCAGGGACGGTTACCTACGAGCAGTACTTC.